This TCR beta chain was captured in a study of T cells after yellow fever vaccination. The overall study: The authors prepared low-cell-number fractions using SMART-Seq v4 Ultra Low Input. Findings and caveats of the study: Contaminants from the bulk population, in the form of abundant clonotypes, could be found in FACS-sorted repertoires. Shared CD4/CD8 clonotypes were a small share, likely from convergent recombination.

Many counts were recorded for this clonotype. TCRdb re-called the 5' RACE reads through MiXCR, storing one row per CDR3 protein. Of 14,000 or so distinct CDR3 sequences in the sample, about 7.1% were seen once. The TCR originated in a man between 18 and 35 years old who received the YFV17D yellow fever vaccine. Material: PBMCs, either bulk or a sorted T-cell subset (CD4+, CD8+, memory, or dextramer-sorted; not recorded which), obtained on the day of the yellow fever booster vaccination.

The CDR3 bases are TGTGCCACCAGCTTTAACAGGGGATTTGGCAATCAGCCCCAGCATTTT. It codes for CATSFNRGFGNQPQHF. This chain links TRBV15 with TRBJ1-5; 7 nucleotides agree with TRBD1. Looked up from germline, CDR1 is LNHNV and CDR2 is YYDKDF (reference sequence). This CDR3 has 16 residues. V lost 5 bases, J lost 2 bases, and 9 bases stayed unmatched.